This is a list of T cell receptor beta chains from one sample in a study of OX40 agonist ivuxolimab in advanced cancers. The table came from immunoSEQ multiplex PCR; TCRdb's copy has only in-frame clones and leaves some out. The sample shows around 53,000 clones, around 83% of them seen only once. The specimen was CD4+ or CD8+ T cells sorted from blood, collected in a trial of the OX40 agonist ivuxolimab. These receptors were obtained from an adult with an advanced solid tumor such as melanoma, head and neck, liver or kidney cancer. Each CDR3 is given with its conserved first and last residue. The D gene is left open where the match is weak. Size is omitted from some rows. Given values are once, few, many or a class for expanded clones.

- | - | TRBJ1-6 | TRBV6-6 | CASTTDSSYNSPLHF | TGTGCCAGCACTACCGATAGCTCCTATAATTCACCCCTCCACTTT
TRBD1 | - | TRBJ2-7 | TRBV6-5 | CASTRTGSYEQYF | TGTGCCAGCACCAGGACAGGGTCCTACGAGCAGTACTTC
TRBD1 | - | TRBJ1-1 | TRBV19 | CASSHTDPGTGRNTEAFF | TGTGCCAGTAGTCATACCGACCCTGGGACAGGGAGGAACACTGAAGCTTTCTTT
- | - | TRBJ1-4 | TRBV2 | CASIQGFNDEKLFF | TGTGCCAGCATTCAGGGGTTTAACGATGAAAAACTGTTTTTT
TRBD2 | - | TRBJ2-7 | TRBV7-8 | CASSEGTSGAVGRYEQYF | TGTGCCAGCAGCGAGGGGACTAGCGGGGCCGTGGGTCGCTACGAGCAGTACTTC
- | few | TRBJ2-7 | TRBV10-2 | CASRDLHRSYEQYF | TGCGCCAGCAGGGACCTCCACCGGTCCTACGAGCAGTACTTC
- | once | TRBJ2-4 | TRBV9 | CASSEGEGEAKNIQYF | TGTGCCAGCAGCGAGGGGGAGGGTGAAGCCAAAAACATTCAGTACTTC
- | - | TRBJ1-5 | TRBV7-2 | CASSLTRESQPQHF | TGTGCCAGCAGCTTAACCCGGGAAAGCCAGCCCCAGCATTTT
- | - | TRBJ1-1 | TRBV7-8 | CASSPRSGRMGTEAFF | TGTGCCAGCAGCCCGAGATCCGGACGTATGGGCACTGAAGCTTTCTTT
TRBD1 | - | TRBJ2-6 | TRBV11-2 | CASSSLRDRDISGANVLTF | TGTGCCAGCAGCTCCCTCCGGGACAGGGACATCTCTGGGGCCAACGTCCTGACTTTC
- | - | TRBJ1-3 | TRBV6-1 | CASKRTLSNTIYF | TGTGCCAGCAAACGCACCCTGTCGAACACCATATATTTT
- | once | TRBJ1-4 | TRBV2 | CASSRGSANEKLFF | TGTGCCAGCAGCAGGGGATCGGCTAATGAAAAACTGTTTTTT
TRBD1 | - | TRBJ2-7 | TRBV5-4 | CASSLAGTGNYEQYF | TGTGCCAGCAGCTTGGCCGGGACAGGGAACTACGAGCAGTACTTC
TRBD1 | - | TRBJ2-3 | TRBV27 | CASSFEGAIHTDTQYF | TGTGCCAGCAGTTTCGAGGGGGCTATACACACAGATACGCAGTATTTT
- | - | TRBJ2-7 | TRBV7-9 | CASRGTARYEQYF | TGTGCCAGCAGGGGAACGGCGCGGTACGAGCAGTACTTC
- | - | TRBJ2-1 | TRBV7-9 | CASSPRGGHDNEQFF | TGTGCCAGCAGCCCGAGGGGTGGACATGACAATGAGCAGTTCTTC
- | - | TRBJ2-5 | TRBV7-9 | CASSLGGLKETQYF | TGTGCCAGCAGCTTAGGGGGGCTAAAAGAGACCCAGTACTTC
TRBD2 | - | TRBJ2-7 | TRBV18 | CASSPPTPSGWRGQYF | TGTGCCAGCTCACCACCAACACCTAGCGGTTGGAGGGGGCAGTACTTC
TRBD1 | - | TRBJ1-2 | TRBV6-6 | CASSLDRAHDGYTF | TGTGCCAGCAGCCTTGACAGGGCCCACGATGGCTACACCTTC
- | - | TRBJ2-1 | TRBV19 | CASSISLAYEQFF | TGTGCCAGTAGTATTTCCCTAGCCTATGAGCAGTTCTTC
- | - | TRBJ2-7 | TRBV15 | CATSRDKGIAGEQYF | TGTGCCACCAGCAGAGATAAGGGGATCGCTGGCGAGCAGTACTTC
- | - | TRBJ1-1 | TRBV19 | CATSLQRNTEAFF | TGTGCCACGAGCCTCCAAAGGAACACTGAAGCTTTCTTT
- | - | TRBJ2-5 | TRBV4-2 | CASSSAGGGQETQYF | TGTGCCAGCAGCTCCGCAGGTGGGGGACAAGAGACCCAGTACTTC
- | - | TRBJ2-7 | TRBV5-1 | CASSLGEIYEQYF | TGCGCCAGCAGCTTGGGAGAGATCTACGAGCAGTACTTC
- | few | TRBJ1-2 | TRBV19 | CASSSSGRYGYTF | TGTGCCAGTAGTTCGTCAGGGAGGTATGGCTACACCTTC
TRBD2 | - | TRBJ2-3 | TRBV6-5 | CASSQRTRSTDTQYF | TGTGCCAGCAGTCAACGGACTAGGAGCACAGATACGCAGTATTTT
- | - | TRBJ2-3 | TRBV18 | CASSRPGSDTQYF | TGTGCCAGCTCCCGCCCGGGGTCAGATACGCAGTATTTT
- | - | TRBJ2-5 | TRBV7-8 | CASSLVPSQETQYF | TGTGCCAGCAGCTTAGTTCCGAGTCAAGAGACCCAGTACTTC
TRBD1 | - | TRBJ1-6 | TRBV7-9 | CASQTGNNNSPLHF | TGTGCCAGTCAGACAGGGAATAATAATTCACCCCTCCACTTT
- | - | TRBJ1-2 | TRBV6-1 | CASMGQGYGYTF | TGTGCCAGCATGGGGCAGGGATATGGCTACACCTTC
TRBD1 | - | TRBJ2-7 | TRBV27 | CASRPPLGDRGNEQYF | TGTGCCAGCAGACCACCTCTGGGGGACAGGGGTAACGAGCAGTACTTC
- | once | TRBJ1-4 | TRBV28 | CASSFGGGDEKLFF | TGTGCCAGCAGTTTCGGGGGCGGGGATGAAAAACTGTTTTTT
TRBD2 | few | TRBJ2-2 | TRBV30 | CAWSPGRGVKVAGELFF | TGTGCCTGGAGCCCGGGGAGGGGAGTTAAGGTCGCCGGGGAGCTGTTTTTT
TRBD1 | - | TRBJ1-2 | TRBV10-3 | CAIRGQGYGYTF | TGTGCCATCAGGGGACAGGGGTATGGCTACACCTTC
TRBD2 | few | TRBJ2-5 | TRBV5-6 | CAGRTSGSGETQYF | TGTGCCGGTAGGACTAGCGGGAGTGGAGAGACCCAGTACTTC
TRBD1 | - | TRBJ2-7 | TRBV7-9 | CASSLPGTGDHEQYF | TGTGCCAGCAGCCTTCCCGGGACAGGGGACCACGAGCAGTACTTC
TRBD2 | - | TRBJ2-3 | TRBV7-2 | CASSFAAGPQGDTQYF | TGTGCCAGCAGCTTTGCAGCGGGGCCTCAAGGAGATACGCAGTATTTT
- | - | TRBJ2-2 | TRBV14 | CASSQDWGVGGELFF | TGTGCCAGCAGCCAAGATTGGGGGGTCGGCGGGGAGCTGTTTTTT